These 10 T cell receptor beta chains were all obtained from the same sample, sequenced in a study of cytomegalovirus exposure and HLA in healthy donors. Use of 60 Vbeta and 13 Jbeta primers characterized the PCR. The method was immunoSEQ multiplex PCR; TCRdb's version includes in-frame clones alone and lacks a portion of them. The table includes 85,000 to 100,000 clones, roughly 79% detected once. Sequenced: PBMCs. The source is a woman between 35 and 50 years old in good health and CMV-seronegative.

This CDR3 reads CASSLSGAPGANVLTF. The DNA of the CDR3 is TGTGCCAGCAGCTTATCTGGAGCTCCTGGGGCCAACGTCCTGACTTTC. This chain links TRBV7-3 with TRBJ2-6, with D uncertain. CDR1 SGHTA and CDR2 FQGTGA come from the germline V gene. Trimming took 2 bases from V and 2 from J, leaving 10 bases between them. This CDR3 is built from 16 residues. The variable domain in full, with the rest retrieved from reference TRBV7-3 and TRBJ2-6, is GAGVSQTPSNKVTEKGKYVELRCDPISGHTALYWYRQSLGQGPEFLIYFQGTGAADDSGLPNDRFFAVRPEGSVSTLKIQRTERGDSAVYLCASSLSGAPGANVLTFGAGSRLTVL.

The chain combines TRBV4-3 with TRBJ2-3, with D possibly matching TRBD1 (6 bases). From germline, CDR1 is LGHNA and CDR2 YSLEER. The length of the CDR3 is 15 residues. V lost 0 bases to trimming and J lost 7 bases, with 14 bases between them. The CDR3 loop reads CASSQEAQDSHTQYF. As DNA, the CDR3 is TGCGCCAGCAGCCAAGAGGCCCAGGACAGTCATACGCAGTATTTT.

V and J are TRBV2 and TRBJ2-7; possible D gene TRBD1, 5 bases. Trimming removed 7 bases from V and 0 bases from J, with 13 bases in between. CDR1 is SNHLY and CDR2 is FYNNEI in the germline V gene. This CDR3 contains 14 residues. The CDR3 is CASISGPSSYEQYF. Here the CDR3 DNA reads TGTGCCAGCATTTCAGGGCCCAGCTCCTACGAGCAGTACTTC.

V gene TRBV7-2 combines with J gene TRBJ2-1; TRBD1 aligns across 7 bases. Per germline, CDR1 SGHTA and CDR2 FQGNSA. The CDR3 is 15 amino acids. J was trimmed by 7 bases and V by 1 base; bases with no gene match: 7. The CDR3 coding sequence is TGTGCCAGCAGCTTAGAGTCAGGGGGTTGGAATGAGCAGTTCTTC. Encoded protein: CASSLESGGWNEQFF.

This chain connects TRBV25-1 to TRBJ1-2; 9 bases match TRBD1. V gave up 4 bases and J gave up 3 bases; unmatched junction bases: 6. The CDR3 consists of 15 residues. CDR1 MGHDK and CDR2 SYGVNS come from the germline V gene. DNA of the CDR3: TGTGCCAGCAGTGCCGACGGACAGGGGTACTATGGCTACACCTTC. Translating gives CASSADGQGYYGYTF.

This chain connects TRBV27 to TRBJ1-1; no clear D. Germline CDR1 is MNHEY and CDR2 is SMNVEV (reference sequence). The CDR3 runs to 15 residues. Trimming took off 1 base at V and 4 bases at J, with 13 bases between the two ends. The CDR3, as DNA: TGTGCCAGCAGTTTATTCGGCAGGTCGTTCACTGAAGCTTTCTTT. Its protein product is CASSLFGRSFTEAFF.

The genes are TRBV7-9 and TRBJ1-4; D is unclear. CDR1 and CDR2 from the germline V gene are SEHNR and FQNEAQ (reference sequence). The germline V and J ends were trimmed by 1 base and 2 bases, with 14 bases remaining between them. The CDR3 is 17 amino acids. The DNA for the CDR3 is TGTGCCAGCAGCTTAGGGCCAGGCAGCTTTACTAATGAAAAACTGTTTTTT. Protein product: CASSLGPGSFTNEKLFF.

This sequence joins TRBV27 and TRBJ1-2; 10 bases fit TRBD1. J was trimmed by 7 bases and V by 8 bases; bases with no gene match: 13. Germline V lookup: CDR1 MNHEY, CDR2 SMNVEV (reference sequence). The CDR3 covers 15 residues. CDR3 sequence (DNA): TGTGCCAGCGGCCAGACAGGGGGCCTCTTGGGTGGCTACACCTTC. It yields the protein CASGQTGGLLGGYTF.

The chain recombines TRBV30 with TRBJ2-1, with D perhaps TRBD1 (6 bases). The CDR3 covers 12 residues. CDR1 and CDR2 (germline): GTSNPN, SVGIG (reference sequence). The ends were cut back, 4 bases at V and 7 bases at J, with 11 bases in the middle. CDR3 DNA sequence: TGTGCCTGGAACCAGGGGTCTAATGAGCAGTTCTTC. Translating it yields CAWNQGSNEQFF.

This clone was counted only a few times. This chain joins TRBV4-1 and TRBJ1-4, with TRBD1 matching over 7 bases. In germline, CDR1 is MGHRA, CDR2 YSYEKL. The CDR3 is 16 residues long. Trimming took 0 bases from V and 10 from J; bases not matched to a gene: 11. CDR3 protein: CASSQDRNRGTGKLFF. The CDR3 nucleotides are TGCGCCAGCAGCCAAGATCGTAACAGGGGTACGGGAAAACTGTTTTTT.